This TCR beta chain comes out of a study of OX40 agonist ivuxolimab in advanced cancers. Only in-frame clones appear in the TCRdb table, and some are missing; sequencing was by immunoSEQ multiplex PCR. The table has about 15,000 clones, about 94% seen once. A note on this clone: Its antigen is still unknown.

Broader study findings: Among the lowest levels of clonal expansion were found in partial responders at 0.1-3.0 mg/kg.

The CDR3 consists of 16 residues. CDR1 is LNHDA and CDR2 is SQIVND in the germline V gene (reference sequence). The V segment lost 3 bases and the J segment 5 bases; nucleotides outside the gene matches: 4. The J gene is TRBJ2-1, the V gene TRBV19; 13 positions agree with TRBD2. This specimen was CD4+ or CD8+ T cells sorted from blood, taken in a trial of the OX40 agonist ivuxolimab. The receptor's source is an adult with an advanced solid tumor such as melanoma, head and neck, liver or kidney cancer. CDR3 region: CASSIPGLAGDNEQFF. CDR3 coding DNA: TGTGCCAGTAGTATCCCCGGACTAGCGGGAGACAATGAGCAGTTCTTC.